The 16 T cell receptor beta chains presented below share a single source sample, sequenced in a study of blood T cell repertoires in COVID-19 (dated by TCRdb to the early 2020s). Library prep was done by the immunoSEQ multiplex PCR assay. Imported from immuneACCESS, the table was reduced by TCRdb to in-frame sequences with V and J called. These copies leave out some clones; in studies compared against another copy, an unresolved V gene accounts for under half, and the cause of the remainder is not known. Present in this sample are around 190,000 clones, around 76% of which were seen just once. The top ten hold roughly 17% of the sample. Sequenced input: PBMCs or T cells enriched from blood (not recorded which). These TCRs come from a woman aged 45-59 years with acute COVID-19.

The V call is TRBV7-2, the J call TRBJ2-5; 10 bases fit TRBD2. The length of the CDR3 is 16 residues. The V and J ends lost 5 bases and 2 bases, in that order; junction bases with no gene match: 8. Germline V gene lookup returns CDR1 SGHTA and CDR2 FQGNSA. CDR3 sequence reads: CASSPFSGGSQETQYF. CDR3 coding DNA: TGTGCCAGCAGCCCTTTTAGCGGGGGGTCTCAAGAGACCCAGTACTTC.

V gene TRBV7-8 combines with J gene TRBJ1-1; 7 bases fit TRBD1. Germline CDR1 reads SGHVS; CDR2 reads FQNEAQ. The junction had 6 bases not matched to a gene; V was cut back by 5 bases and J by 9 bases. The CDR3 runs 12 residues. CDR3 region: CASSIETGKAFF. The CDR3 nucleotides read TGTGCCAGCAGCATAGAGACAGGGAAAGCTTTCTTT. The full variable domain, in which reference TRBV7-8 and TRBJ1-1 provide the parts outside the CDR3, is GAGVSQSPRYKVAKRGQDVALRCDPISGHVSLFWYQQALGQGPEFLTYFQNEAQLDKSGLPSDRFFAERPEGSVSTLKIQRTQQEDSAVYLCASSIETGKAFFGQGTRLTVV.

This chain joins TRBV4-2 and TRBJ2-3; 16 bases match TRBD2. Germline CDR1 LGHNA, CDR2 YNFKEQ. With 4 bases clipped from V and 3 bases from J, the junction kept 7 bases outside the gene matches. The CDR3 loop spans 18 amino acids. The CDR3 DNA reads TGTGCCAGCAGCCTGGGGACTAGCGGGGGGGGTACTACAGATACGCAGTATTTT. This translates into CASSLGTSGGGTTDTQYF.

The rearrangement joins TRBV29-1 to TRBJ2-5; tentatively, D is TRBD2 (6 bases). Germline V gene data show CDR1 as SQVTM and CDR2 as ANQGSEA. V lost 8 bases and J lost 5, with 24 bases in between. This CDR3 region has 15 residues. Here the CDR3 reads CSSKTNGGVLETQYF. The CDR3 coding sequence is TGCAGCTCCAAGACGAACGGAGGGGTATTGGAGACCCAGTACTTC.

This clone came up a few times. The chain combines TRBV9 with TRBJ1-1; weak D call: TRBD1 (5 bases). The ends were cut back, 0 bases at V and 3 bases at J, with 12 bases in the middle. The CDR3 sequence is 15 residues long. CDR1 and CDR2 (germline): SGDLS, YYNGEE. In DNA, the CDR3 is TGTGCCAGCAGCGTAGGGCGGGAGGGGCACACTGAAGCTTTCTTT. This sequence encodes CASSVGREGHTEAFF.

CDR3 in DNA: TGTGCCAGCAGTGAAGCAAAGTGGGCAATACAGCAGGGTCCAAACAATGAGCAGTTCTTC. The encoded protein is CASSEAKWAIQQGPNNEQFF. The rearrangement uses TRBV6-1 and TRBJ2-1, with a weak D call TRBD1 (5 bases). Deletions cut 0 bases from V and 5 bases from J, with 26 bases between. Germline V gives CDR1 MNHNS, CDR2 SASEGT. The CDR3 covers 20 residues.

The genes are TRBV12-3 or TRBV12-4 and TRBJ1-2, with a tentative D call TRBD1 (5 bases). Trimming removed 6 bases from V and 7 bases from J, with 12 bases in between. The CDR3 totals 12 residues. CDR3 in amino acids: CASSSDRSGYTF. Written as DNA, the CDR3 is TGTGCCAGCAGCTCTGACAGATCTGGCTACACCTTC.

This chain links TRBV10-1 with TRBJ1-1, with D unresolved. This CDR3 is built from 13 residues. Germline V gene sequence: CDR1 WNHNN, CDR2 SYGVQD (reference sequence). V shed 2 bases and J shed 4 bases, with 8 bases lying between them. This chain's CDR3 is CASSETVGTEAFF. The CDR3 coding sequence is TGCGCCAGCAGTGAGACAGTGGGCACTGAAGCTTTCTTT.

The chain combines TRBV10-1 with TRBJ2-2, with TRBD1 identical over 7 bases. V dropped 4 bases and J dropped 2; count of bases not matched to a gene: 4. This CDR3 has 15 residues. CDR1 and CDR2 from the germline V gene are WNHNN and SYGVQD (reference sequence). CDR3 region: CASSGGTENTGELFF. As DNA, the CDR3 is TGCGCCAGCAGTGGTGGGACAGAAAACACCGGGGAGCTGTTTTTT.

V usage is TRBV29-1 and J usage is TRBJ2-3, with 10 bases fitting TRBD1. The CDR3 runs 13 residues. Losses at the gene ends were 7 bases for V and 3 bases for J; bases not matched to a gene: 4. Germline lookup yields CDR1 SQVTM and CDR2 ANQGSEA. The CDR3 here is CSASGQGTDTQYF. CDR3 bases: TGCAGCGCATCGGGACAGGGGACAGATACGCAGTATTTT.

J is TRBJ1-1 and V is TRBV11-2, with a tentative D call TRBD1 (6 bases). Trimming took 4 bases from V and 3 from J, leaving 9 bases between them. Germline V gene data show CDR1 as SGHAT and CDR2 as FQNNGV. The CDR3 is made up of 13 amino acids. The CDR3 reads CASSWAGDTEAFF. Here the CDR3 DNA reads TGTGCCAGCAGCTGGGCAGGGGACACTGAAGCTTTCTTT.

This chain links TRBV9 with TRBJ1-4, with TRBD1 matching 7 bases. Per the germline V gene, CDR1 is SGDLS and CDR2 is YYNGEE. The length of the CDR3 is 17 residues. After removal of 0 bases from V and 2 bases from J, the junction contained 7 bases not matched to a gene. DNA of the CDR3: TGTGCCAGCAGCGTAGGATCACAGGGGCCCACTAATGAAAAACTGTTTTTT. Its protein is CASSVGSQGPTNEKLFF.

The sample holds a few counts of this clone. The rearrangement joins TRBV11-2 to TRBJ1-2; 7 bases are a match to TRBD1. V shed 5 bases and J 4 bases; nucleotides not matched to a gene: 10. Germline CDR1 reads SGHAT; CDR2 reads FQNNGV. The CDR3 runs to 15 residues. The CDR3 DNA reads as TGTGCCAGCAGCAGCCCGACAGGGACTTCCTATGGCTACACCTTC. As protein: CASSSPTGTSYGYTF.

J is TRBJ2-3 and V is TRBV28, with TRBD1 matching 8 bases. The CDR3 is made up of 19 amino acids. The germline V gene encodes CDR1 MDHEN and CDR2 SYDVKM. V lost 4 bases and J lost 0; bases outside the gene matches: 15. The CDR3 coding sequence is TGTGCCAGCAGTTCCCGTGCTGAGCCGACAGGGGCCAGCACAGATACGCAGTATTTT. Translation gives CASSSRAEPTGASTDTQYF.

The chain is built from TRBV7-8 and TRBJ1-3; D may be TRBD1 (6 bases). Germline assignment: CDR1 SGHVS and CDR2 FQNEAQ. This CDR3 is 15 amino acids long. V dropped 3 bases and J dropped 2 bases, with 11 bases sitting between them. CDR3 residues: CASSFGEGAGNTIYF. The CDR3 DNA reads TGTGCCAGCAGCTTTGGAGAGGGGGCTGGAAACACCATATATTTT.

The chain has TRBV28 and TRBJ1-2, with TRBD1 matching over 10 bases. CDR1 and CDR2 from the germline V gene are MDHEN and SYDVKM. There are 15 residues in the CDR3. V lost 2 bases and J lost 4; bases outside the gene matches: 4. In DNA, the CDR3 is TGTGCCAGCAGTTTAGGGACAGGGGCTGGCTATGGCTACACCTTC. This codes for CASSLGTGAGYGYTF.